This T cell receptor (beta chain) originates from a study of blood T cell repertoires in COVID-19. For the study at large: From T cells, B-cell-depleted T cells, or PBMCs came the material, which was cDNA or gDNA.

Libraries were prepared by immunoSEQ multiplex PCR; TCRdb keeps only in-frame clonotypes and omits some of them. The data hold roughly 410,000 clones, with over 75% observed a single time. The germline CDR1 and CDR2 sequences are LGHDT and YNNKEL (reference sequence). This CDR3 comprises 14 residues. The V end was cut by 1 base, the J end by 9 bases, with 15 bases between. The sample consisted of peripheral blood. This receptor was obtained from a woman in her thirties or forties with COVID-19, enrolled during active disease. This chain uses TRBV3-1 (or the pseudogene TRBV3-2) with TRBJ2-5; the D gene is possibly TRBD2 (6 bases). The CDR3 nucleotides read TGTGCCAGCAGCCAAGGAGCGGGCCTCGGGGCCCAGTACTTC. This encodes CASSQGAGLGAQYF.